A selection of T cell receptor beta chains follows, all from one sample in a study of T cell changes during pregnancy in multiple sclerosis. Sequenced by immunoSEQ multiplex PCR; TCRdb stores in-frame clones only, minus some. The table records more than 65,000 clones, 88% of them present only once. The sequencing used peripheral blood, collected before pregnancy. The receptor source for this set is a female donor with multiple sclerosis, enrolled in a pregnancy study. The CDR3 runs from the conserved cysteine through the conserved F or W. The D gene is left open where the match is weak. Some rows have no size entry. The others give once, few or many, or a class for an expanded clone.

TGTGCCAGCAGTGAATGGGGTCTAGCAGATCAGCCCCAGCATTTT,CASSEWGLADQPQHF,TRBV6-1,-,15,TRBJ1-5,-
TGTGCCAGCAGCCCGGACAGGCAGGACACCGGGGAGCTGTTTTTT,CASSPDRQDTGELFF,TRBV13,TRBD1,15,TRBJ2-2,-
TGTGCCAGCAGCCCCCCTCTAGCGGGAGGCAATGAGCAGTTCTTC,CASSPPLAGGNEQFF,TRBV5-4,TRBD2,15,TRBJ2-1,-
TGTGCCAGCGGAGAACTAGCGTCTGGGGCCAACGTCCTGACTTTC,CASGELASGANVLTF,TRBV5-6,TRBD2,15,TRBJ2-6,once
TGTGCCAGCAGCCTCGGTTTGAGCGCAGCATACGACGAGCAGTACTTC,CASSLGLSAAYDEQYF,TRBV7-2,-,16,TRBJ2-7,-
TGTGCCAGCACCGGGGGACAGGAATTCACTGAAGCTTTCTTT,CASTGGQEFTEAFF,TRBV2,TRBD1,14,TRBJ1-1,-
TGTGCCAGTAGTTTTTCCGGGACAGCGACTAGTCAGCCCCAGCATTTT,CASSFSGTATSQPQHF,TRBV19,TRBD1,16,TRBJ1-5,-
TGTGCCAGCAGTAGAGGGCTTGGGAACACTGAAGCTTTCTTT,CASSRGLGNTEAFF,TRBV2,-,14,TRBJ1-1,once
TGTGCCTGGAGGATGGACCGAACAGGGTATGGCTACACCTTC,CAWRMDRTGYGYTF,TRBV30,-,14,TRBJ1-2,-
TGCGCCAGCAGCTTTACAGGGGAGATCGGCTACACCTTC,CASSFTGEIGYTF,TRBV5-1,TRBD1,13,TRBJ1-2,-
TGTGCCAGCAGTGAGACTCGGGATTACGAGCAGTACTTC,CASSETRDYEQYF,TRBV6-1,-,13,TRBJ2-7,-
TGTGCCAGCAGTCGTAGGGGGGGACTAGCGGGGGCGGTTACCGGAGATACGCAGTATTTT,CASSRRGGLAGAVTGDTQYF,TRBV9,TRBD2,20,TRBJ2-3,-
TGTGCCAGCGGATATCGTTCGGACAACAGCCAATACGAGCAGTACTTC,CASGYRSDNSQYEQYF,TRBV7-9,-,16,TRBJ2-7,-
TGCGCCAGCGAATTTTCCCGGGGCTATGGCTACACCTTC,CASEFSRGYGYTF,TRBV5-1,-,13,TRBJ1-2,once
TGTGCCAGCAGCCGTGACGGGGGCTACACCTTC,CASSRDGGYTF,TRBV6-5,-,11,TRBJ1-2,-
TGTGCCAGCAGCTTAAATCCGGGGGGAGAGACCCAGTACTTC,CASSLNPGGETQYF,TRBV7-3,TRBD2,14,TRBJ2-5,-
TGTGCCAGCAGATCGACTACAGAGACCCAGTACTTC,CASRSTTETQYF,TRBV6-5,-,12,TRBJ2-5,-
TGTGCCAAGGACAGGGGGTCGAACACCGGGGAGCTGTTTTTT,CAKDRGSNTGELFF,TRBV2,TRBD1,14,TRBJ2-2,-
TGTGCCAGCAGCCCTAGAACTACAGGGCACTATGGCTACACCTTC,CASSPRTTGHYGYTF,TRBV7-6,-,15,TRBJ1-2,few
TGTGCCAGACGCCGGAACAGGCCATATGGCTACACCTTC,CARRRNRPYGYTF,TRBV6-4,-,13,TRBJ1-2,-
TGTGCCAGCAGCGTCGACAGGCGCTATGGCTACACCTTC,CASSVDRRYGYTF,TRBV11-1,-,13,TRBJ1-2,-
TGTGCCTGGAGTAAGGGGAACGGCTACACCTTC,CAWSKGNGYTF,TRBV30,-,11,TRBJ1-2,-
TGTGCCAGCAGCCAAGAAGACAGGGCGAACACTGAAGCTTTCTTT,CASSQEDRANTEAFF,TRBV4-2,TRBD1,15,TRBJ1-1,few
TGTGCCAGCTCACTTATAGGACAGGGTCTAAACGAGCAGTACTTC,CASSLIGQGLNEQYF,TRBV18,TRBD1,15,TRBJ2-7,-
TGTGCCAGCAGCTTAGCTAGCGGGACCTACGAGCAGTACTTC,CASSLASGTYEQYF,TRBV11-2,TRBD2,14,TRBJ2-7,-
TGTGCCAGCAGTTCCATAGGGGGAGACACCGGGGAGCTGTTTTTT,CASSSIGGDTGELFF,TRBV27,-,15,TRBJ2-2,-
TGTGCCAGTAACCAGGGGGCCATAAAAATTTCCAATCAGCCCCAGCATTTT,CASNQGAIKISNQPQHF,TRBV19,TRBD1,17,TRBJ1-5,-
TGTGCCAGCAGTTTATACCTAGCGGGGATGGAGACCCAGTACTTC,CASSLYLAGMETQYF,TRBV27,TRBD2,15,TRBJ2-5,-
TGTGCCAGCAGCCCCCGGATCGGGTCCTACAATGAGCAGTTCTTC,CASSPRIGSYNEQFF,TRBV6-5,-,15,TRBJ2-1,-
TGTGCCTGGAAGGGCGGGAGGGATCAAGAGACCCAGTACTTC,CAWKGGRDQETQYF,TRBV30,TRBD2,14,TRBJ2-5,-
TGCAGCGCCCGGGACTCGAACACCGGGGAGCTGTTTTTT,CSARDSNTGELFF,TRBV29-1,-,13,TRBJ2-2,-
TGCAGCGTTGAAGATTCGGAGGGACTAAGCGGGGACTATGGCTACACCTTC,CSVEDSEGLSGDYGYTF,TRBV29-1,-,17,TRBJ1-2,-
TGTGCCAGCAGCGTAGGCTGGGACAGCTCCTACGAGCAGTACTTC,CASSVGWDSSYEQYF,TRBV9,TRBD1,15,TRBJ2-7,-
TGTGCCAGCAGCCCCCACCCAGGGTCCGAAGCTTTCTTT,CASSPHPGSEAFF,TRBV9,-,13,TRBJ1-1,once
TGTGCCAGCAGCTTAGTAGGACCTGGAGGGACTGAAGCTTTCTTT,CASSLVGPGGTEAFF,TRBV13,-,15,TRBJ1-1,-